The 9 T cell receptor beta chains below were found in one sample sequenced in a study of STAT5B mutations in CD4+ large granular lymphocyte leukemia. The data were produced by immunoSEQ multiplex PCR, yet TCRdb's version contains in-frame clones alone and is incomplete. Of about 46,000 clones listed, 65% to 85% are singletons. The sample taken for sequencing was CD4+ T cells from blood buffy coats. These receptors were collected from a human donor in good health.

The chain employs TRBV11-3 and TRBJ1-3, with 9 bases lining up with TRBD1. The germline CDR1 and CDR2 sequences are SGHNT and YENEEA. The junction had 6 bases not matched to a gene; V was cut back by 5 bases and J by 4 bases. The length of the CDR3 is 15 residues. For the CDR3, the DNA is TGTGCCAGCAGCCTAGGAGGGACAGGGGGAAACACCATATATTTT. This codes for CASSLGGTGGNTIYF.

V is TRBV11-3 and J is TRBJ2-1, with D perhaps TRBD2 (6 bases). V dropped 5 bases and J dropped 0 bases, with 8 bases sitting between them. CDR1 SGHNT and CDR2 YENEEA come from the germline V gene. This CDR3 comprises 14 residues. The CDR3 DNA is TGTGCCAGCAGCCGGGGGAGCTCCTACAATGAGCAGTTCTTC. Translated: CASSRGSSYNEQFF.

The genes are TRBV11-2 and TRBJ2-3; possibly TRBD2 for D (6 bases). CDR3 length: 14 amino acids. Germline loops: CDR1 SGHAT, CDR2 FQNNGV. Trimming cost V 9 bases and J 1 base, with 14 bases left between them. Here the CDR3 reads CASGVGLGTDTQYF. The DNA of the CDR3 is TGTGCCAGTGGGGTGGGACTTGGCACAGATACGCAGTATTTT.

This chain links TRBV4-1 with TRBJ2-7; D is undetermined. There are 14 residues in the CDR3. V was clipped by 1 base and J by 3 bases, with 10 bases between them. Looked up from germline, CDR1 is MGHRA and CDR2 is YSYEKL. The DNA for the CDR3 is TGCGCCAGCAGCCAAGGCACCCCAAGCTACGAGCAGTACTTC. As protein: CASSQGTPSYEQYF.

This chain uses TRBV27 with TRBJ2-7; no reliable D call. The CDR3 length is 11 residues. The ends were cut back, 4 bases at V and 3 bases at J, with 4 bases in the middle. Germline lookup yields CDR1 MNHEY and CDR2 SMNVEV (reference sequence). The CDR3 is CASSWGYEQYF. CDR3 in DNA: TGTGCCAGCAGTTGGGGCTACGAGCAGTACTTC.

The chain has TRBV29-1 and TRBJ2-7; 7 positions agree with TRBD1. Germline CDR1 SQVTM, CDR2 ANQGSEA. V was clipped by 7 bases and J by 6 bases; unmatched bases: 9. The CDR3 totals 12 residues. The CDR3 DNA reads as TGCAGCGCCCAATTGACAGGGTTCGAGCAGTACTTC. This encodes CSAQLTGFEQYF.

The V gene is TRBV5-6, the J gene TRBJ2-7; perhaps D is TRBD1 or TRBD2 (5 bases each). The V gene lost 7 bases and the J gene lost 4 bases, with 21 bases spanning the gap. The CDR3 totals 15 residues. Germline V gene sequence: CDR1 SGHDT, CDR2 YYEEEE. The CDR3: CASAPRTGLNYEQYF. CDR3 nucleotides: TGTGCCAGCGCCCCCCGGACGGGGCTTAATTACGAGCAGTACTTC.

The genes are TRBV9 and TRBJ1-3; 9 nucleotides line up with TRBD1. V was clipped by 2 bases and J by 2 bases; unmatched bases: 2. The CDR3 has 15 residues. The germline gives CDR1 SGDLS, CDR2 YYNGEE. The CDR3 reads CASSVGQGTGNTIYF. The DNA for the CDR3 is TGTGCCAGCAGCGTTGGACAGGGGACTGGAAACACCATATATTTT.

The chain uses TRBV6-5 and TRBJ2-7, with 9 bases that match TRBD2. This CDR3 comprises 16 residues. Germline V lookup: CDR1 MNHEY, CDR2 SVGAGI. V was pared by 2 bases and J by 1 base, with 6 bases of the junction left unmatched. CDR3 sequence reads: CASSYGAGGPSYEQYF. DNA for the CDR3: TGTGCCAGCAGTTACGGGGCGGGGGGGCCTTCCTACGAGCAGTACTTC.